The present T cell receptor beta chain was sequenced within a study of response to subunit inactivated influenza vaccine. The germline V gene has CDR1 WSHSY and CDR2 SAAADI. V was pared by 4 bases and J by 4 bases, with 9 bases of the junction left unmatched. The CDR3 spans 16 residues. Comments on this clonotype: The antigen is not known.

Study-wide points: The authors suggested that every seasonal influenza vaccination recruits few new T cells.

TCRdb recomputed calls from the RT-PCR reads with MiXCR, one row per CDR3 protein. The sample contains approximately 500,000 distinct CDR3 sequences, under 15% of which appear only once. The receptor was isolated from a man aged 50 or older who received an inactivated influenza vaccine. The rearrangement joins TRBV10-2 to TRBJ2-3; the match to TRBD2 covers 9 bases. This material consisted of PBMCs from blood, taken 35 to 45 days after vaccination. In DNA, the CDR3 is TGCGCCAGCAGTGCCGGCGGGGGGGCCTTGGCAGATACGCAGTATTTT. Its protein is CASSAGGGALADTQYF.